This T cell receptor (beta chain) appears in the sequencing data of a study of T cells in Graves' hyperthyroidism and ophthalmopathy. V was cut by 2 bases and J by 10 bases, with 8 bases left in between. Looked up from germline, CDR1 is SNHLY and CDR2 is FYNNEI. This CDR3 spans 11 amino acids. Hyperthyroidism was newly diagnosed in patients aged 18 to 65 (duration under 2 months). Note on this clonotype: The antigen is unknown.

Authors of the study amplified TCR beta CDR3 regions from RNA transcripts. During a first-round RT-PCR of the TCR CDR3, the HTBI primer set was used. TCRdb redid the calling of the multiplex PCR reads with MiXCR, one entry per CDR3 protein. The sample consists of 45,000 or so distinct CDR3 sequences, 49% of them appearing once. Findings of the study overall: Stable hyperthyroidism was told apart from ophthalmopathy by a model built on 13 V-J features. Most thyroid-expanded clonotypes above 0.001 were also found in blood.

This sequence joins TRBV2 and TRBJ1-2; D gene unclear. Sequenced material: peripheral blood or thyroid tissue (not recorded which). This TCR was sampled from a woman aged 45-59 years with Graves' hyperthyroidism. The CDR3 DNA sequence: TGTGCCAGCAGTGAATGGGAGCTCTACACCTTC. Residues: CASSEWELYTF. The whole variable domain, filled in from reference TRBV2 and TRBJ1-2, reads EPEVTQTPSHQVTQMGQEVILRCVPISNHLYFYWYRQILGQKVEFLVSFYNNEISEKSEIFDDQFSVERPDGSNFTLKIRSTKLEDSAMYFCASSEWELYTFGSGTRLTVV.